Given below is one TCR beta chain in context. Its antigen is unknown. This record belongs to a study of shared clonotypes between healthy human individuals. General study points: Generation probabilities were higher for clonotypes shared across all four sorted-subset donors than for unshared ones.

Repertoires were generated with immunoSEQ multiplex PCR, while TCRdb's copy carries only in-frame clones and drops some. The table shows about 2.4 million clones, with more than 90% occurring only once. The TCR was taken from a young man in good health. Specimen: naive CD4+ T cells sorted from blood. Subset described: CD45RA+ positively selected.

The CDR3 bases are TGCGCCAGCAGCTTGGAGCCGGGACGAAGCACAGATACGCAGTATTTT. Its translation is CASSLEPGRSTDTQYF. The rearrangement uses TRBV5-1 and TRBJ2-3; D is possibly TRBD1 or TRBD2 (5 bases each). Trimming cost V 0 bases and J 0 bases, with 11 bases left between them. Germline V gene sequence: CDR1 SGHRS, CDR2 YFSETQ. There are 16 residues in the CDR3.